The 4 T cell receptor beta chains reported below all come from one sample, sequenced in a study of T cell responses to AZD1222 COVID-19 vaccine. Profiling relied on immunoSEQ multiplex PCR, and the TCRdb table lists in-frame clones only, not all of them. The table shows more than 85,000 clones, with about 90% occurring only once. The sample in question was peripheral blood, obtained on day 0 of AZD1222 vaccination. These receptor sequences come from an adult in good health.

Written as DNA, the CDR3 is TGTGCCAGCAGTGAAGGGGGTGGCGAGGGGAATTCACCCCTCCACTTT. Protein product: CASSEGGGEGNSPLHF. This sequence joins TRBV6-1 and TRBJ1-6, with D perhaps matching TRBD1 (5 bases). CDR3 length: 16 residues. CDR1 and CDR2 from the germline V gene are MNHNS and SASEGT. Trimming cost V 1 base and J 7 bases, with 14 bases left between them.

The gene calls are TRBV5-1 and TRBJ1-1; D remains ambiguous. Germline CDR1 SGHRS, CDR2 YFSETQ. This CDR3 comprises 17 residues. The V end was cut by 1 base, the J end by 0 bases, with 16 bases between. CDR3 protein: CASSLFAASTLNTEAFF. For the CDR3, the DNA is TGCGCCAGCAGCTTGTTCGCTGCCAGTACCCTGAACACTGAAGCTTTCTTT.

The V gene is TRBV3-1 (or the pseudogene TRBV3-2), the J gene TRBJ1-5; 8 nucleotides agree with TRBD1. Per the germline V gene, CDR1 is LGHDT and CDR2 is YNNKEL (reference sequence). The CDR3 spans 14 residues. Unmatched junction bases numbered 1, after V lost 4 bases and J lost 2 bases. CDR3 loop: CASSPGQGNQPQHF. Here the CDR3 DNA reads TGTGCCAGCAGCCCGGGACAGGGCAATCAGCCCCAGCATTTT.

The chain recombines TRBV6-1 with TRBJ2-2; perhaps TRBD1 as D (5 bases). The V gene's germline CDR1 is MNHNS and CDR2 SASEGT. V lost 2 bases and J lost 5, with 12 bases in between. There are 15 residues in the CDR3. Written as DNA, the CDR3 is TGTGCCAGCAGTGAATTAGTCAGGGAAACCGGGGAGCTGTTTTTT. Translated: CASSELVRETGELFF.